These 18 T cell receptor beta chains were sequenced from one sample in a study of CD8+CD57+ T cells in acquired aplastic anemia. It was genomic DNA that served as the template for profiling TCR beta VDJ and CDR3. A single record per CDR3 protein comes from TCRdb applying MiXCR to the reads. The repertoire holds approximately 65,000 distinct CDR3 sequences, with around 50% as singletons. Sequenced material: sorted CD4+, CD8+, or CD8+CD57+ T cells (not recorded which) from PBMCs. The receptor source for this set is a human donor in good health, serving as a control.

The chain links TRBV6-1 to TRBJ1-2; TRBD1 might be the D (5 bases). The CDR3 spans 14 residues. V was shortened by 10 bases and J by 6 bases, with 21 bases between the two germline ends. From germline, CDR1 is MNHNS and CDR2 SASEGT. The CDR3 is CAIEGFPGNHGYTF. CDR3 sequence (DNA): TGTGCCATCGAAGGGTTCCCAGGGAACCATGGCTACACCTTC.

This rearrangement joins TRBV2 to TRBJ1-3, with 7 bases aligning to TRBD1. CDR1 and CDR2 from the germline V gene are SNHLY and FYNNEI. The CDR3 length is 13 residues. The ends lost 7 bases at V and 1 base at J; junction bases unmatched: 1. The CDR3 region is CASTQGSGNTIYF. CDR3 in DNA: TGTGCCAGCACACAGGGGTCTGGAAACACCATATATTTT. Drawing the rest from reference TRBV2 and TRBJ1-3, the complete variable domain is EPEVTQTPSHQVTQMGQEVILRCVPISNHLYFYWYRQILGQKVEFLVSFYNNEISEKSEIFDDQFSVERPDGSNFTLKIRSTKLEDSAMYFCASTQGSGNTIYFGEGSWLTVV.

The V and J genes are TRBV4-1 and TRBJ2-7; D is ambiguous. The CDR3 has 17 residues. The V end was cut by 1 base, the J end by 0 bases, with 16 bases between. Germline V CDR1 and CDR2: MGHRA, YSYEKL. CDR3 in amino acids: CASSQVKSRRSSYEQYV. The CDR3 DNA reads TGCGCCAGCAGCCAAGTTAAGTCTCGGCGGAGCTCCTACGAGCAGTACGTC.

As regards this clonotype: Germline is not matched at one junction end, which may reflect a read error. The J gene is TRBJ2-7, the V gene TRBV11-2; TRBD2 matches 10 bases. Per germline, CDR1 SGHAT and CDR2 FQNNGV. This CDR3 has 15 residues. CDR3 nucleotide sequence: TGTGCCGGCAGCTTATTAGGGACTAGCGCGTACGAGCAGTACTTC. This gives the protein CAGSLLGTSAYEQYF.

As to this clonotype: The germline gene is not matched at one end of the junction; a read error may be the cause. The chain uses TRBV7-9 and TRBJ2-5, with D perhaps matching TRBD1 (6 bases). CDR1 SEHNR and CDR2 FQNEAQ come from the germline V gene (reference sequence). The CDR3 consists of 14 residues. The CDR3: CASRYLTGQETQCF. CDR3 in DNA: TGTGCCAGCAGGTATCTGACAGGACAAGAGACCCAGTGCTTC.

V and J are TRBV30 and TRBJ2-3, with TRBD2 identical over 11 bases. The CDR3 extends over 17 amino acids. CDR1 is GTSNPN, CDR2 SVGIG, per germline (reference sequence). Trimming at V came to 4 bases and at J to 1 base, leaving 10 bases not matched to a gene. The CDR3 nucleotides are TGTGCCTGGACCGGGACTAGCGGAGATATTGGCACAGATACGCAGTATTTT. Translation gives CAWTGTSGDIGTDTQYF.

This clonotype was seen many times. This clone may be a read error of a much larger clone one base away. Here the CDR3 DNA reads TGCAGCGCCGGTAATAGCGGGGCCGGGGGGCTGTTTTTT. It translates to CSAGNSGAGGLFF. V and J are TRBV29-1 and TRBJ2-2; 8 bases line up with TRBD2. The CDR3 is 13 amino acids. The germline CDR1 and CDR2 sequences are SQVTM and ANQGSEA.

This clonotype has at least ten counts. The gene calls are TRBV6-5 and TRBJ2-7; D ambiguous. The V gene's germline CDR1 is MNHEY and CDR2 SVGAGI. V shed 0 bases and J shed 0 bases, with 12 bases lying between them. The CDR3 contains 16 residues. CDR3 nucleotides: TGTGCCAGCAGTTACTCCGAAAAAATAAGCTCCTACGAGCAGTACTTC. It translates to CASSYSEKISSYEQYF.

J is TRBJ1-6 and V is TRBV29-1; D gene unclear. The CDR3 is made up of 13 amino acids. Per germline, CDR1 SQVTM and CDR2 ANQGSEA. V was pared by 7 bases and J by 7 bases, with 14 bases between. The CDR3 coding sequence is TGCAGCGGGCCCCGGGGTGGCAATTCACCCCTCCACTTT. It specifies CSGPRGGNSPLHF.

This clonotype is labeled as medium-sized. The chain recombines TRBV29-1 with TRBJ2-1; TRBD1 matches 7 bases. The length of the CDR3 is 13 residues. V was pared by 5 bases and J by 8 bases, with 9 bases of the junction left unmatched. Germline assignment: CDR1 SQVTM and CDR2 ANQGSEA. The CDR3 reads CSVSGTALDEQFF. The DNA for the CDR3 is TGCAGCGTTTCCGGGACAGCCCTGGATGAGCAGTTCTTC.

The J gene is TRBJ1-2, the V gene TRBV7-9; D unresolved. Between the trimmed V and J ends, which lost 5 bases and 3 bases, there was a span of 1 base. CDR1 is SEHNR and CDR2 is FQNEAQ in the germline V gene (reference sequence). The CDR3 is 10 amino acids. The CDR3 coding sequence is TGTGCCAGCAGCCACTATGGCTACACCTTC. Its translation: CASSHYGYTF.

The chain employs TRBV24-1 and TRBJ1-5; 7 bases fit TRBD1. CDR1 is KGHDR and CDR2 is SFDVKD in the germline V gene. With 5 bases clipped from V and 6 bases from J, the junction kept 12 bases outside the gene matches. This CDR3 contains 16 residues. The CDR3 loop is CATSASSSGGGQPQHF. In DNA, the CDR3 is TGTGCCACCAGTGCCAGCTCATCAGGGGGAGGTCAGCCCCAGCATTTT.

This clonotype was recorded at least ten times. The chain employs TRBV24-1 and TRBJ2-1, with 11 bases that match TRBD2. The CDR3 length is 18 residues. Per germline, CDR1 KGHDR and CDR2 SFDVKD. Germline trimming cut 3 bases from V and 0 bases from J; bases unmatched to any gene: 6. CDR3 DNA sequence: TGTGCCACCAGTGATACTAGCGGGAGCGCTTACTCCTACAATGAGCAGTTCTTC. This encodes CATSDTSGSAYSYNEQFF.

This clonotype has more than one count but fewer than ten. A much larger clone is a single base away; this may be a read error. The chain uses TRBV30 and TRBJ1-1; D is possibly TRBD1 (5 bases). This CDR3 has 13 amino acids. V was shortened by 1 base and J by 1 base, with 7 bases between the two germline ends. Germline V lookup: CDR1 GTSNPN, CDR2 SVGIG (reference sequence). This CDR3 is CAWSGGWNTEAFF. CDR3 bases: TGTGCCTGGAGTGGGGGCTGGAACACTGAAGCTTTCTTT.

This rearrangement joins TRBV2 to TRBJ2-7; 7 bases fit TRBD1. The CDR3 spans 13 residues. Germline V gene lookup returns CDR1 SNHLY and CDR2 FYNNEI. Trimming removed 6 bases from V and 4 bases from J; junction bases left unmatched: 6. CDR3 nucleotide sequence: TGTGCCAGCAGAGACAGGGCCCGATACGAGCAGTACTTC. Its translation is CASRDRARYEQYF.

In this sample, this clonotype turned up many times. This chain joins TRBV20-1 and TRBJ1-1, with TRBD1 as a possible D gene (6 bases). This CDR3 comprises 12 residues. V lost 3 bases to trimming and J lost 1 base, with 6 bases between them. Germline loops: CDR1 DFQATT, CDR2 SNEGSKA (reference sequence). The CDR3 reads CSARTGNTEAFF. In DNA form, the CDR3 reads TGCAGTGCTAGGACAGGGAACACTGAAGCTTTCTTT.

The sample holds many counts of this clonotype. J is TRBJ1-4 and V is TRBV12-3 or TRBV12-4; possible D gene TRBD1, 6 bases. The CDR3 loop spans 16 amino acids. V was pared by 6 bases and J by 0 bases, with 14 bases between. The CDR3 loop reads CASSTGTGATNEKLFF. CDR3 bases: TGTGCCAGCAGCACAGGGACGGGGGCAACTAATGAAAAACTGTTTTTT.

The chain couples TRBV29-1 to TRBJ1-2, with TRBD1 matching over 8 bases. Germline lookup yields CDR1 SQVTM and CDR2 ANQGSEA. J gave up 7 bases and V 4 bases, and 11 bases lay outside the gene matches. This CDR3 has 14 amino acids. CDR3 loop: CSVVPGQALFGYTF. The CDR3 nucleotides are TGCAGCGTTGTACCGGGACAGGCCCTCTTTGGCTACACCTTC.